What follows is one TCR beta chain and its context. This clonotype was recorded at least ten times. It lacks a known antigen. A junction boundary mismatches the germline segment, possibly from a read error. These data are taken from a study of T-cell memory formation after mild COVID-19 listed by TCRdb under 2021. In the study overall: TCR sequence clusters from the two donors were found to be largely donor specific. Longitudinal TCRalpha and TCRbeta repertoire sequencing tracked T-cell clones expanding and contracting after mild COVID-19 in a couple of donors. Two young, previously healthy adult volunteers made up the cohort, one male and one female. Results and caveats for the whole study, not just this receptor: Clones that contracted from day 15 to 85 showed balanced CD4/CD8 phenotypes, whereas a second wave of clones that expanded from day 15 to 37 leaned towards CD4+. The study covered only two mild cases, and larger cohorts including severe cases with pre-infection samples were considered necessary. Contracting CD4+ clones appeared mostly in the CM and EM memory subsets, whereas CD8+ clones were enriched in EMRA. SARS-CoV-2 specificity of the second-wave clones peaking on day 37 was not confirmed. Some responding clones were detected in pre-infection memory, suggesting pre-existing cross-reactive memory T cells joined the SARS-CoV-2 response.

Data came from an Illumina NovaSeq 6000. cDNA libraries for TCRalpha and TCRbeta were prepared by 5'RACE using constant-segment primers, with sample barcodes and unique molecular identifiers added. RNA was extracted from every sample with Trizol reagent. The libraries were amplified in two PCR steps, and the second step added a second sample barcode and Illumina TruSeq adapters. Sequencing of libraries was performed on an Illumina NovaSeq with 2 x 150 bp paired-end reads. As for the original processing: The reads were demultiplexed and collapsed into UMI-guided consensus sequences using migec v1.2.7. Using mixcr v2.1.11, the UMI consensuses were aligned to TRA and TRB V and J templates and assembled into clonotypes. A clonotype was counted as expanded or contracted only if both edgeR and NoisET called the change significant, with noise models trained on biological replicates. edgeR calls used a false discovery rate-adjusted p below 0.01 and a log2 fold-change threshold of 1. As an exploratory analysis of dynamics, max-normalized trajectories of the 1000 most abundant clonotypes were examined with PCA combined with hierarchical clustering. Each responding clone was given a CD4 or CD8 phenotype based on the CD4+ and CD8+ repertoires, which had been sequenced separately. TCRdb cleaned the public reads at Q25 with fastp, built clones with MiXCR and kept in-frame beta chains. Each entry merges the rows of one CDR3 protein and shows their most common DNA and genes. These V and J calls originate from TCRdb's pipeline instead of the authors' own analysis. The sample table lists 30,000 to 40,000 distinct CDR3 sequences, more than 9.5% of them with a count of one. Less than 30% of the sample is held by the ten biggest clonotypes.

Ficoll-Paque density gradient centrifugation was used to isolate PBMCs. Reading the germline V gene (reference sequence) gives CDR1 LNHDA and CDR2 SQIVND. CDR3 length: 11 amino acids, cysteine to phenylalanine. This entry keeps only the CDR3 DNA: 33 bases, framed from base 1. The specimen sequenced was PBMCs or a T cell subset sorted from them (not recorded which). The V and J genes are TRBV19 and TRBJ2-3; tentative D gene TRBD1, with 5 bases matching. This TCR derives from a man younger than 35 who had mild COVID-19 (a few samples of this study predate the infection). The sample titles of this study are shuffled in the database, so cell type and time point are left out; the donor was told from shared clones. The nucleotide sequence reads TGTGCCAGTAGTATAGGGGGCCCGCATTATTTT. This yields the protein CASSIGGPHYF.